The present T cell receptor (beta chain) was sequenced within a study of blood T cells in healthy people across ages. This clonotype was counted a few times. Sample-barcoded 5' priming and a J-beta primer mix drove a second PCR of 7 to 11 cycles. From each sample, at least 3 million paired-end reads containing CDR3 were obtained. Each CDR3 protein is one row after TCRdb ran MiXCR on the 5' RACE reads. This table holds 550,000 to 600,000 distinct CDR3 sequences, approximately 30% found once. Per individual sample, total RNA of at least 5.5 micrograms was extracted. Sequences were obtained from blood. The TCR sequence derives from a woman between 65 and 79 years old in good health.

The CDR3 coding sequence is TGTGCCAGCAGCTTAGGGAGCGAGCACCCCTATGGCTACACCTTC. This codes for CASSLGSEHPYGYTF. The V and J genes are TRBV7-8 and TRBJ1-2, with unresolved D. This CDR3 has 15 amino acids. Germline V gene data show CDR1 as SGHVS and CDR2 as FQNEAQ. Trimming removed 1 base at V and 4 bases at J, with 13 bases between.